The 5 T cell receptor beta chains given below trace back to one sample, sequenced in a study of shared clonotypes between healthy human individuals. Profiled with immunoSEQ multiplex PCR; TCRdb holds only in-frame clones, not every one. The sample has some 1,600,000 clones, around 98% seen once. Sequencing was done on a sample of naive CD4+ T cells sorted from blood. Specified subset: CD45RA+ positively selected. All receptors derive from a young man in good health.

This clone has just one count. The chain uses TRBV2 and TRBJ1-2; TRBD1 agrees at 10 bases. CDR3 length equals 15 residues. Germline V CDR1 and CDR2: SNHLY, FYNNEI. Unmatched junction bases numbered 6, after V lost 4 bases and J lost 4 bases. The CDR3 nucleotides are TGTGCCAGCAGTGTAGGGACAGGGGACGTCTATGGCTACACCTTC. Translating gives CASSVGTGDVYGYTF.

This chain joins TRBV18 and TRBJ2-7, with TRBD1 matching over 9 bases. In germline, CDR1 is KGHSH, CDR2 LQKENI. The J segment lost 5 bases and the V segment lost 5 bases, leaving 7 bases of the junction unmatched. The length of the CDR3 is 14 residues. CDR3 region: CASSTGQGFNEQYF. In DNA, the CDR3 is TGTGCCAGCTCAACGGGACAGGGTTTCAACGAGCAGTACTTC.

This rearrangement joins TRBV25-1 to TRBJ1-4; D might be TRBD1 (5 bases). The CDR3 consists of 15 residues. Deletions cut 2 bases from V and 8 bases from J, with 15 bases between. Germline CDR1 reads MGHDK; CDR2 reads SYGVNS. The CDR3 spells CASSEGRGGREKLFF. The CDR3 bases are TGTGCCAGCAGTGAAGGGCGCGGGGGTCGCGAAAAACTGTTTTTT.

The chain uses TRBV5-1 and TRBJ1-2; unclear D gene. This CDR3 has 14 amino acids. V shed 0 bases and J shed 5 bases, with 11 bases lying between them. Germline V gene sequence: CDR1 SGHRS, CDR2 YFSETQ. The CDR3 sequence: CASSLGGITYGYTF. Written as DNA, the CDR3 is TGCGCCAGCAGCTTGGGCGGGATAACGTATGGCTACACCTTC.

The gene calls are TRBV7-9 and TRBJ2-2; 7 bases are shared with TRBD1. After removal of 5 bases from V and 2 bases from J, the junction contained 8 bases not matched to a gene. The CDR3 runs to 16 residues. The germline V gene encodes CDR1 SEHNR and CDR2 FQNEAQ (reference sequence). The CDR3 DNA follows: TGTGCCAGCAGCCATGGACAGGAGTCTAACACCGGGGAGCTGTTTTTT. Translated, it gives CASSHGQESNTGELFF.